Below are 29 T cell receptor beta chains sequenced from a single sample in a study of graft-versus-host responses after intestinal transplantation. This table comes from immunoSEQ multiplex PCR, and its TCRdb copy is limited to in-frame clones, with some not included. The table shows about 25,000 clones, with 94% occurring only once. The material was PBMCs, obtained 156 days after intestinal transplant. These receptors were collected from a human patient who received an intestinal transplant, so some T cells may come from the graft donor.

The V and J genes are TRBV28 and TRBJ1-1; no clear D. CDR1 and CDR2 from the germline V gene are MDHEN and SYDVKM. The CDR3 has 11 amino acids. V was shortened by 3 bases and J by 5 bases, with 4 bases between the two germline ends. The CDR3 reads CASSFGTEAFF. CDR3 nucleotides: TGTGCCAGCAGTTTTGGGACTGAAGCTTTCTTT.

The rearrangement joins TRBV7-2 to TRBJ2-7; tentative D call: TRBD1 (6 bases). Germline V gene sequence: CDR1 SGHTA, CDR2 FQGNSA. This CDR3 is built from 12 residues. Trimming cost V 7 bases and J 4 bases, with 11 bases left between them. The DNA of the CDR3 is TGTGCCAGCACTAGGACAGCATACGAGCAGTACTTC. Its translation is CASTRTAYEQYF.

This clone was counted a single time. This sequence joins TRBV5-1 and TRBJ1-6; 9 positions match TRBD1. The CDR3 consists of 15 residues. Losses at the gene ends were 3 bases for V and 10 bases for J; bases not matched to a gene: 8. Germline V gives CDR1 SGHRS, CDR2 YFSETQ. The CDR3 is CASSSNTGTGSPLHF. The CDR3 DNA follows: TGCGCCAGCAGCTCAAACACCGGGACAGGGTCACCCCTCCACTTT.

This clone came up once. The chain couples TRBV9 to TRBJ2-1, with unresolved D. The CDR3 runs to 13 residues. Germline V lookup: CDR1 SGDLS, CDR2 YYNGEE. V was pared by 4 bases and J by 7 bases, with 12 bases between. As DNA, the CDR3 is TGTGCCAGCAGCCAAAGTTGGGCAAATGAGCAGTTCTTC. It translates to CASSQSWANEQFF.

The rearrangement links TRBV25-1 to TRBJ2-7; unclear D gene. The CDR3 contains 13 residues. CDR1 MGHDK and CDR2 SYGVNS come from the germline V gene. V shed 4 bases and J shed 10 bases, with 17 bases lying between them. CDR3 region: CASSGVLLSEQYF. The CDR3 DNA reads TGTGCCAGCAGTGGTGTCCTGTTATCGGAACAGTACTTC.

As concerns this clone: Mismatch with germline at one junction end may stem from a read error. This chain uses TRBV2 with TRBJ2-7, with TRBD1 matching over 9 bases. CDR1 and CDR2 (germline): SNHLY, FYNNEI. The CDR3 runs to 15 residues. The CDR3 reads CASSEGTGLSYEQYF. For the CDR3, the DNA is TGTGCCAGCAGCGAAGGGACAGGGCTTTCCTACGAGCAGTACTTC.

The chain uses TRBV2 and TRBJ2-1; no clear D. This CDR3 has 12 residues. The germline V and J ends were trimmed by 7 bases and 1 base, with 5 bases remaining between them. Per the germline V gene, CDR1 is SNHLY and CDR2 is FYNNEI. Here the CDR3 DNA reads TGTGCCAGCAAAAGTTCCTACAATGAGCAGTTCTTC. Translating it yields CASKSSYNEQFF.

Points on this clone: Within the sample, other DNA sequences also encode this same CDR3. The chain recombines TRBV6-1 with TRBJ2-7; 11 nucleotides line up with TRBD1. CDR1 MNHNS and CDR2 SASEGT come from the germline V gene. This CDR3 comprises 14 residues. With V trimmed by 3 bases and J by 2 bases, 0 bases remained unmatched. The CDR3 coding sequence is TGTGCCAGCAGTGAGGGACAGGGGGCCTACGAGCAGTACTTC. This translates into CASSEGQGAYEQYF.

A word on this clone: The junction does not match germline at one end; this may be a read error. Other DNA sequences within the sample encode an identical CDR3. This chain connects TRBV9 to TRBJ2-3; D ambiguous. This CDR3 is 12 amino acids long. Germline CDR1 is SGDLS and CDR2 is YYNGEE. CDR3 in amino acids: CASSAESDTQYF. In DNA form, the CDR3 reads TGTGCCAGCAGCGCCGAATCAGATACGCAGTACTTT.

The J gene is TRBJ1-5, the V gene TRBV19; D is unresolved. This CDR3 contains 13 residues. Trimming pared 8 bases from V and 5 bases from J, leaving 13 bases between. CDR1 and CDR2 from the germline V gene are LNHDA and SQIVND (reference sequence). CDR3 coding DNA: TGTGCCAGTCAAACGGGGTTTCATCAGCCCCAGCATTTT. Protein product: CASQTGFHQPQHF.

CDR3 sequence (DNA): TGTGCTTCAAGCTGGGGGGGAGGACCCGGGGGTCAGCCCCAGCATTTT. This codes for CASSWGGGPGGQPQHF. This rearrangement joins TRBV12-5 to TRBJ1-5, with a possible D match to TRBD1 (5 bases). The V gene lost 11 bases and the J gene lost 6 bases, with 26 bases spanning the gap. The V gene's germline CDR1 is LGHNT and CDR2 FRNRAP. The CDR3 has 16 residues.

This clone appeared once. This sequence joins TRBV10-3 and TRBJ1-1; a possible D gene is TRBD1 (6 bases). The germline V gene has CDR1 ENHRY and CDR2 SYGVKD. The CDR3 runs 14 residues. V was trimmed by 6 bases and J by 3 bases, leaving 14 bases between them. CDR3 sequence: CAIRGTPEDTEAFF. The CDR3 nucleotides read TGTGCCATCAGAGGGACACCGGAGGACACTGAAGCTTTCTTT.

This CDR3 reads CASSVSVNTGELFF. CDR3 DNA sequence: TGTGCCAGCAGCGTATCGGTGAACACCGGGGAGCTGTTTTTT. V and J are TRBV7-9 and TRBJ2-2; D uncertain. CDR3 length: 14 amino acids. V shed 5 bases and J shed 1 base, with 8 bases lying between them. Looked up from germline, CDR1 is SEHNR and CDR2 is FQNEAQ (reference sequence).

The rearrangement uses TRBV28 and TRBJ2-7; no definite D call. This CDR3 is 16 amino acids long. Germline CDR1 and CDR2: MDHEN and SYDVKM. Trimming stripped 1 base from V and 7 bases from J, with 20 bases between. The CDR3 DNA reads as TGTGCCAGCAGTTTATTCCGAGGTGATCCCCCAAGGGAGCAGTACTTC. Translation gives CASSLFRGDPPREQYF. Variable domain in full (rest from reference TRBV28 and TRBJ2-7): DVKVTQSSRYLVKRTGEKVFLECVQDMDHENMFWYRQDPGLGLRLIYFSYDVKMKEKGDIPEGYSVSREKKERFSLILESASTNQTSMYLCASSLFRGDPPREQYFGPGTRLTVT.

This sequence joins TRBV12-5 and TRBJ2-1; D is undetermined. With 3 bases removed from V and 9 bases from J, the gap between germline ends came to 9 bases. This CDR3 contains 12 residues. CDR1 and CDR2 from the germline V gene are LGHNT and FRNRAP. CDR3 sequence: CASGFSVGEQFF. The CDR3 bases are TGTGCTAGTGGTTTTTCGGTCGGTGAGCAGTTCTTC.

The CDR3 nucleotides read TGCGCCAGCAGCTTGGCGTTCTTTCACTATGGCTACACCTTC. It is translated as CASSLAFFHYGYTF. The chain has TRBV5-1 and TRBJ1-2; no definite D call. V shed 0 bases and J shed 3 bases, with 9 bases lying between them. There are 14 residues in the CDR3. CDR1 and CDR2 (germline): SGHRS, YFSETQ.

The chain has TRBV9 and TRBJ2-1; 8 nucleotides line up with TRBD2. This CDR3 has 15 amino acids. Per the germline V gene, CDR1 is SGDLS and CDR2 is YYNGEE. V shed 4 bases and J 7 bases; nucleotides not matched to a gene: 10. The CDR3 sequence is CASSWAGGTDNEQFF. For the CDR3, the DNA is TGTGCCAGCAGCTGGGCGGGGGGTACGGATAATGAGCAGTTCTTC. Using reference TRBV9 and TRBJ2-1 for the parts outside the CDR3, the full variable domain is DSGVTQTPKHLITATGQRVTLRCSPRSGDLSVYWYQQSLDQGLQFLIQYYNGEERAKGNILERFSAQQFPDLHSELNLSSLELGDSALYFCASSWAGGTDNEQFFGPGTRLTVL.

The V gene is TRBV7-2, the J gene TRBJ1-2; 7 nucleotides align to TRBD1. The CDR3 runs 14 residues. V dropped 8 bases and J dropped 4; count of bases not matched to a gene: 10. Germline V gene lookup returns CDR1 SGHTA and CDR2 FQGNSA. CDR3: CASAYSEGAYGYTF. CDR3 bases: TGTGCCAGCGCCTATTCGGAGGGGGCCTATGGCTACACCTTC.

The chain recombines TRBV9 with TRBJ1-1; D is undetermined. V was cut by 3 bases and J by 1 base, with 7 bases left in between. There are 13 residues in the CDR3. Germline CDR1 and CDR2: SGDLS and YYNGEE. CDR3 sequence: CASSDQQNTEAFF. CDR3 nucleotides: TGTGCCAGCAGCGACCAACAGAACACTGAAGCTTTCTTT.

V and J are TRBV5-1 and TRBJ1-1; D not resolved. From germline, CDR1 is SGHRS and CDR2 YFSETQ. The CDR3 has 15 amino acids. Trimming removed 4 bases at V and 5 bases at J, with 18 bases between. The CDR3 region has the DNA TGCGCCAGCAGCGTAACTTGGGTTTTGGCGACTGAAGCTTTCTTT. It yields the protein CASSVTWVLATEAFF.

The chain carries TRBV5-4 and TRBJ1-1; 8 bases map to TRBD1. CDR1 is SGHNT, CDR2 YYREEE, per germline (reference sequence). The CDR3 spans 12 residues. V was clipped by 5 bases and J by 8 bases; unmatched bases: 5. CDR3 nucleotides: TGTGCCAGCAGGGACAGGGAGGGGGAAGCTTTCTTT. Translating it yields CASRDREGEAFF.

The chain has TRBV7-9 and TRBJ2-7; D is perhaps TRBD1 or TRBD2 (5 bases each). CDR3 length equals 12 residues. CDR1 is SEHNR, CDR2 FQNEAQ, per germline (reference sequence). The V end was cut by 1 base, the J end by 5 bases, with 6 bases between. CDR3 protein: CASSLGDDEQYF. The DNA for the CDR3 is TGTGCCAGCAGCTTAGGGGACGACGAGCAGTACTTC.

The chain combines TRBV6-1 with TRBJ2-1, with 12 bases matching TRBD2. Germline loops: CDR1 MNHNS, CDR2 SASEGT. CDR3 length equals 16 residues. Trimming at V came to 4 bases and at J to 7 bases, leaving 8 bases not matched to a gene. The CDR3 nucleotides are TGTGCCAGCAGTGCCCTGCCGGGACTAGCGGGTAATGAGCAGTTCTTC. It encodes CASSALPGLAGNEQFF.

The chain couples TRBV5-1 to TRBJ2-7; 11 nucleotides match TRBD1. This CDR3 is built from 14 residues. Trimming took 0 bases from V and 5 from J; bases not matched to a gene: 1. The V gene's germline CDR1 is SGHRS and CDR2 YFSETQ. The CDR3 bases are TGCGCCAGCAGCTTGGGGGACAGGGGGAACGAGCAGTACTTC. Translated, it gives CASSLGDRGNEQYF.

Notes on this clone: The sample carries other DNA sequences with the same CDR3. The rearrangement joins TRBV9 to TRBJ2-5, with 8 nucleotides matching TRBD2. The CDR3 has 14 amino acids. J gave up 1 base and V 3 bases, and 2 bases lay outside the gene matches. CDR1 is SGDLS and CDR2 is YYNGEE in the germline V gene. In DNA form, the CDR3 reads TGTGCCAGCAGCGCTAGCGGGTCCCAAGAGACCCAGTACTTC. Translating gives CASSASGSQETQYF.

The chain is built from TRBV27 and TRBJ2-1; D is unresolved. Germline CDR1 is MNHEY and CDR2 is SMNVEV (reference sequence). The CDR3 extends over 14 amino acids. V lost 7 bases to trimming and J lost 6 bases, with 16 bases between them. The CDR3 DNA is TGTGCCAGCACCAATGGAGAAAGGTCCAATGAGCAGTTCTTC. As protein: CASTNGERSNEQFF.

The CDR3 loop reads CATSRDLSRLAGAFSYNEQFF. The CDR3 nucleotides read TGTGCCACCAGCAGAGATCTAAGTCGACTAGCGGGGGCATTCTCCTACAATGAGCAGTTCTTC. V usage is TRBV15 and J usage is TRBJ2-1, with 12 bases lining up with TRBD2. This CDR3 is built from 21 residues. After removal of 0 bases from V and 0 bases from J, the junction contained 12 bases not matched to a gene. Per the germline V gene, CDR1 is LNHNV and CDR2 is YYDKDF (reference sequence).

The chain uses TRBV27 and TRBJ2-7; D gene uncertain. Trimming took off 5 bases at V and 2 bases at J, with 16 bases between the two ends. There are 15 residues in the CDR3. The germline V gene has CDR1 MNHEY and CDR2 SMNVEV (reference sequence). The chain's CDR3 is CASSRTGRRTYEQYF. The CDR3 DNA follows: TGTGCCAGCAGTCGAACCGGACGCCGAACCTACGAGCAGTACTTC.

J is TRBJ1-1 and V is TRBV7-9; D gene ambiguous. The CDR3 has 13 residues. CDR1 and CDR2 from the germline V gene are SEHNR and FQNEAQ (reference sequence). V was pared by 7 bases and J by 3 bases, with 12 bases between. CDR3 in amino acids: CASTYSEDTEAFF. CDR3 DNA sequence: TGTGCCAGCACCTATTCGGAGGACACTGAAGCTTTCTTT.